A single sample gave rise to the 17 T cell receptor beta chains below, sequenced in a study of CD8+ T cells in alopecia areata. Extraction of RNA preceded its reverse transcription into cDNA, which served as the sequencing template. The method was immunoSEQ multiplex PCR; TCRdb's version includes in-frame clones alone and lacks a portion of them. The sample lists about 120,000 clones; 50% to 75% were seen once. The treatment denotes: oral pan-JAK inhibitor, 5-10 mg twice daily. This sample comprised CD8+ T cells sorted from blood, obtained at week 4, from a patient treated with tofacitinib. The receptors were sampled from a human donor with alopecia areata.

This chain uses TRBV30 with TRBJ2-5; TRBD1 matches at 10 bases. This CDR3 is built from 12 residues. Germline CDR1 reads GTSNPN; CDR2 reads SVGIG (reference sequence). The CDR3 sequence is CGGTGVGETQYF. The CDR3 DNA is TGTGGGGGGACAGGGGTTGGAGAGACCCAGTACTTC.

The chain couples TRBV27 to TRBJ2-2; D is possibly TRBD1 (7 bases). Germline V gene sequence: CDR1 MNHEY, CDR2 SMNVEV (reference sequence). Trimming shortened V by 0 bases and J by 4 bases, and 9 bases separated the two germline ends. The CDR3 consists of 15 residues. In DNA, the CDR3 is TGTGCCAGCAGTTTATCGGAGGGGGCCACCGGGGAGCTGTTTTTT. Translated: CASSLSEGATGELFF.

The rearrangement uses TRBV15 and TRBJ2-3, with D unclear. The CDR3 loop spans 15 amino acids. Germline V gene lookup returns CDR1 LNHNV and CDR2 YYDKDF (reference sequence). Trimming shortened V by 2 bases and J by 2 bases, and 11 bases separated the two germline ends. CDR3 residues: CATSRYSVFTDTQYF. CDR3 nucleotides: TGTGCCACCAGCAGATACTCGGTCTTCACAGATACGCAGTATTTT.

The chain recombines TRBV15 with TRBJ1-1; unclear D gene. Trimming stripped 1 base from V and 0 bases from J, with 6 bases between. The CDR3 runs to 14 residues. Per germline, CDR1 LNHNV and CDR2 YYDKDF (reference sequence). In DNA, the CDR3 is TGTGCCACCAGCAGAGTTGGGGTGAACACTGAAGCTTTCTTT. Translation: CATSRVGVNTEAFF.

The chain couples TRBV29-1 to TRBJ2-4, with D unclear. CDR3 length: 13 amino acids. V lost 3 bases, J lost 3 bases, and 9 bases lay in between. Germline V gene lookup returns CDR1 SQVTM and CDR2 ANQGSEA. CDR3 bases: TGCAGCGTTGATCCCAGCCTCAAAAACATTCAGTACTTC. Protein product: CSVDPSLKNIQYF.

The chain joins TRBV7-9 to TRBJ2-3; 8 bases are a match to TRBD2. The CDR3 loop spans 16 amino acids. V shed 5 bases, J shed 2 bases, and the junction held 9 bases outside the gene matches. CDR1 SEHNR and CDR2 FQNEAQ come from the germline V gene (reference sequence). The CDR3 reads CASSQVQRGYTDTQYF. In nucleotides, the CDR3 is TGTGCCAGCAGCCAAGTCCAGCGGGGGTACACAGATACGCAGTATTTT.

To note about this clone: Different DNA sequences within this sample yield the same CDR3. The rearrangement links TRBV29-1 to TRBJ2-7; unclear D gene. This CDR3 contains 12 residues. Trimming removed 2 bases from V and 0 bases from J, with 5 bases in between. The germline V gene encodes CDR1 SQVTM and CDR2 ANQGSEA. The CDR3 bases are TGCAGCGTTGAATCAAGCTCCTACGAGCAGTACTTC. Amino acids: CSVESSSYEQYF.

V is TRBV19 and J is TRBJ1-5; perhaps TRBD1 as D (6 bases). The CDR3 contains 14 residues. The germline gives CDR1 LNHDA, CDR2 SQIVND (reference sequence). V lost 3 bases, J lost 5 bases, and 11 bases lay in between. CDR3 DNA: TGTGCCAGTAGTATCCGGGACAACTATCAGCCCCAGCATTTT. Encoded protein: CASSIRDNYQPQHF. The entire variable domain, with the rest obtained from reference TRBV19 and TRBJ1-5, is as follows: DGGITQSPKYLFRKEGQNVTLSCEQNLNHDAMYWYRQDPGQGLRLIYYSQIVNDFQKGDIAEGYSVSREKKESFPLTVTSAQKNPTAFYLCASSIRDNYQPQHFGDGTRLSIL.

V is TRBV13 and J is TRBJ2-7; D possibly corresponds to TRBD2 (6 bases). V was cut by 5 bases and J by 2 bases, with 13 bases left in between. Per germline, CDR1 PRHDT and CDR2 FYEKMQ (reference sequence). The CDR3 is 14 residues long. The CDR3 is CASSRGGATYEQYF. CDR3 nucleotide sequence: TGTGCCAGCAGCCGCGGCGGGGCCACCTACGAGCAGTACTTC.

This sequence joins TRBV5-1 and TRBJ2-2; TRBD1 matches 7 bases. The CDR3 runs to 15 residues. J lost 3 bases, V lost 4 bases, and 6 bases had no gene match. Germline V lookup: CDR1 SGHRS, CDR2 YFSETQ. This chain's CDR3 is CASSERQGHTGELFF. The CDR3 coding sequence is TGCGCCAGCAGCGAAAGACAGGGCCACACCGGGGAGCTGTTTTTT.

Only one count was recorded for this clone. CDR3 bases: TGTGCCAGCAGCTTCGCAGGGGGCTTCTACGAGCAGTACTTC. Amino acid sequence: CASSFAGGFYEQYF. The genes are TRBV7-3 and TRBJ2-7, with 8 bases identical to TRBD1. The CDR3 is 14 residues long. CDR1 and CDR2 (germline): SGHTA, FQGTGA. V dropped 3 bases and J dropped 3; count of bases not matched to a gene: 4.

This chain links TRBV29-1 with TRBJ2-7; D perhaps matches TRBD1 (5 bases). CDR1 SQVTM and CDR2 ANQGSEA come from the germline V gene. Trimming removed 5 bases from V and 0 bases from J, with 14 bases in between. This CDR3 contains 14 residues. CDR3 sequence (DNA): TGCAGCGTTATACTGGCAGGGCACTCCTACGAGCAGTACTTC. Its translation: CSVILAGHSYEQYF.

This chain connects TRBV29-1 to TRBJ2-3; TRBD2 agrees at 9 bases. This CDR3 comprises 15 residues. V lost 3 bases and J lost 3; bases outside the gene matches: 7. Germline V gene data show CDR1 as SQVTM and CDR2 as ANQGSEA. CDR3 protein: CSVDAGGANTDTQYF. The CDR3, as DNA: TGCAGCGTTGACGCGGGAGGGGCTAATACAGATACGCAGTATTTT.

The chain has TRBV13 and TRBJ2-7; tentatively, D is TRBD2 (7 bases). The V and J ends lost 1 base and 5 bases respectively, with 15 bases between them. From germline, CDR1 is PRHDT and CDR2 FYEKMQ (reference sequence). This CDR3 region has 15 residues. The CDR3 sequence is CASSLEREGHNEQYF. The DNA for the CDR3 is TGTGCCAGCAGCTTAGAGAGGGAGGGACACAACGAGCAGTACTTC.

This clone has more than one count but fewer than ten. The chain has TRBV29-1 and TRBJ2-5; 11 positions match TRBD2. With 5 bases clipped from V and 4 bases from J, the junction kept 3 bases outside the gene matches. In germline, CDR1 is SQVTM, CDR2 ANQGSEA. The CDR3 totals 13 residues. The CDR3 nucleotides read TGCAGCGTTCGGCTAGCGGGGGGAGAGACCCAGTACTTC. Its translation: CSVRLAGGETQYF.

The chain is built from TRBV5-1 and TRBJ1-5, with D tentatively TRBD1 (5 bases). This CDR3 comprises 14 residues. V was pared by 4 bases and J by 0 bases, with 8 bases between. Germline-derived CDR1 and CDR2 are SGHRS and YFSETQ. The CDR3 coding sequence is TGCGCCAGCAGCCCCGGGGCTAGCAATCAGCCCCAGCATTTT. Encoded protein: CASSPGASNQPQHF.

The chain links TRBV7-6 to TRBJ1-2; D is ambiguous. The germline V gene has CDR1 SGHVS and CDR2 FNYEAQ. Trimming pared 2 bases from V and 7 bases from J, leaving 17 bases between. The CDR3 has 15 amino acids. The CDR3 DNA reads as TGTGCCAGCAGCTTATCTTCAGGTCCCTTAGGTGGCTACACCTTC. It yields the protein CASSLSSGPLGGYTF.